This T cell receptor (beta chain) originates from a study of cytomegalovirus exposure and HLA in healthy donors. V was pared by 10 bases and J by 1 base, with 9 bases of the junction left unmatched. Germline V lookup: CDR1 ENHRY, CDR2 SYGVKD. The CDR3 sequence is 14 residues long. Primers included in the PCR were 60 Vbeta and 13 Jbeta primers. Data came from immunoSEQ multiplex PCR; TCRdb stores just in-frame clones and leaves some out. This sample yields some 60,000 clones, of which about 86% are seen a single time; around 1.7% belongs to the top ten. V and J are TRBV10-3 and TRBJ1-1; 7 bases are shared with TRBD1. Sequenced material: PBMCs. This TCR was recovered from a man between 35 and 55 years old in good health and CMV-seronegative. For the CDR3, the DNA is TGTGCCACCATGGGGACAGCCAGGAACACTGAAGCTTTCTTT. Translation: CATMGTARNTEAFF.